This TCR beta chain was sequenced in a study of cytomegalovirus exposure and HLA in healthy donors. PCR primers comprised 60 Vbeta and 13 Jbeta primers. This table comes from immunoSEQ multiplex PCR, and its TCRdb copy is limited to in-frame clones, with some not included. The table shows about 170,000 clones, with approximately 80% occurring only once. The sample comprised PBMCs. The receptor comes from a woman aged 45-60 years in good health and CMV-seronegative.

CDR3 coding DNA: TGTGCCAGCAGCCCCACGACTAGCGGGGCTCTAAAATACTACGAGCAGTACTTC. This gives the protein CASSPTTSGALKYYEQYF. The chain couples TRBV11-2 to TRBJ2-7, with TRBD2 identical over 11 bases. The CDR3 has 18 residues. J was trimmed by 3 bases and V by 5 bases; bases with no gene match: 15. Germline V lookup: CDR1 SGHAT, CDR2 FQNNGV.